This TCR beta chain was profiled in a study of OX40 agonist ivuxolimab in advanced cancers. Overall study: Patients were around 83% male with ages roughly 20 to 80, mean 60.

Between the trimmed V and J ends, which lost 4 bases and 5 bases, there was a span of 17 bases. The germline V gene encodes CDR1 LGHNA and CDR2 YSLEER. This CDR3 is built from 15 residues. Measured with immunoSEQ multiplex PCR; TCRdb has only the in-frame clones, and not every one. The sample has tens of thousands of clones; roughly 91% are singletons. Regarding the study as a whole: Doses of 0.1 to 3.0 mg/kg were accompanied by clonal expansion of CD4+ and CD8+ blood T cells by week 6.

Worth noting for this clone: What it binds is not known.

If patients had autoimmune disease history or systemic immunosuppression, they were excluded. The J gene is TRBJ2-5, the V gene TRBV4-3; D might be TRBD2 (7 bases). The TCR sequence derives from an adult with an advanced solid tumor such as melanoma, head and neck, liver or kidney cancer. The sample consisted of CD4+ or CD8+ T cells sorted from blood, taken in a trial of the OX40 agonist ivuxolimab. The DNA of the CDR3 is TGCGCCAGCAGCCGGGGGGGGGCGCAAGATGAGACCCAGTACTTC. It translates to CASSRGGAQDETQYF.